The 30 T cell receptor beta chains below all came from one sample that was sequenced in a study of shared clonotypes between healthy human individuals. The data were produced by immunoSEQ multiplex PCR, yet TCRdb's version contains in-frame clones alone and is incomplete. Among approximately 2.4 million clones, approximately 95% were seen once, and the ten largest hold approximately 0.13%. The sample consisted of naive CD4+ T cells sorted from blood. Subset noted: CD45RA+ positively selected. The receptors here all came from a man between 18 and 29 years old in good health.

The chain joins TRBV5-1 to TRBJ1-1; the D is unclear. Trimming removed 0 bases at V and 2 bases at J, with 11 bases between. This CDR3 spans 15 amino acids. Germline CDR1 SGHRS, CDR2 YFSETQ. The CDR3 DNA sequence: TGCGCCAGCAGCTTGGAAGGCGGGGATAACACTGAAGCTTTCTTT. Its translation: CASSLEGGDNTEAFF.

This clone was detected a few times. This same CDR3 is encoded by further DNA sequences in the sample. The chain employs TRBV6-1 and TRBJ2-7, with 9 bases matching TRBD1. The CDR3 spans 14 residues. The V gene's germline CDR1 is MNHNS and CDR2 SASEGT. After removal of 2 bases from V and 4 bases from J, the junction contained 3 bases not matched to a gene. The CDR3 DNA reads TGTGCCAGCAGTGAACCGGGACAGGGATACGAGCAGTACTTC. It is translated as CASSEPGQGYEQYF.

The chain employs TRBV9 and TRBJ2-2; D gene ambiguous. CDR1 is SGDLS and CDR2 is YYNGEE in the germline V gene. This CDR3 spans 13 amino acids. The V end was cut by 0 bases, the J end by 7 bases, with 7 bases between. The CDR3 here is CASSVADRGELFF. Written as DNA, the CDR3 is TGTGCCAGCAGCGTAGCTGACCGCGGGGAGCTGTTTTTT.

DNA for the CDR3: TGTGCCAGCAGCCTACGGGGTGATACGCAGTATTTT. Its translation is CASSLRGDTQYF. The rearrangement uses TRBV25-1 and TRBJ2-3; TRBD2 is a possible D gene (5 bases). Germline-derived CDR1 and CDR2 are MGHDK and SYGVNS. There are 12 residues in the CDR3. Trimming removed 6 bases at V and 6 bases at J, with 10 bases between.

The chain links TRBV28 to TRBJ1-5; D unclear. CDR3 length equals 15 residues. V dropped 3 bases and J dropped 0 bases, with 9 bases sitting between them. Germline loops: CDR1 MDHEN, CDR2 SYDVKM. This CDR3 reads CASSLETDSNQPQHF. The CDR3 nucleotides are TGTGCCAGCAGTTTGGAGACGGATAGCAATCAGCCCCAGCATTTT.

The rearrangement uses TRBV10-1 and TRBJ2-7, with D unclear. The V gene lost 0 bases and the J gene lost 7 bases, with 10 bases spanning the gap. The CDR3 consists of 13 residues. Looked up from germline, CDR1 is WNHNN and CDR2 is SYGVQD (reference sequence). Written as DNA, the CDR3 is TGCGCCAGCAGTGAGTCGGTCAAAGGGGAGCAGTACTTC. This codes for CASSESVKGEQYF.

This chain connects TRBV2 to TRBJ1-3; D uncertain. Germline lookup yields CDR1 SNHLY and CDR2 FYNNEI. V was clipped by 4 bases and J by 3 bases, with 4 bases between them. This CDR3 contains 12 residues. The DNA for the CDR3 is TGTGCCAGCAGTGGAGTTGGAAACACCATATATTTT. Its protein product is CASSGVGNTIYF.

The chain links TRBV4-2 to TRBJ2-2; D is possibly TRBD1 (5 bases). This CDR3 comprises 17 residues. Germline V gene lookup returns CDR1 LGHNA and CDR2 YNFKEQ. The V gene lost 0 bases and the J gene lost 5 bases, with 16 bases spanning the gap. The CDR3 nucleotides read TGTGCCAGCAGCCAAGAAATAGGGCAGGGCGAGACCGGGGAGCTGTTTTTT. It is translated as CASSQEIGQGETGELFF.

The J gene is TRBJ2-4, the V gene TRBV7-2; possibly TRBD1 for D (6 bases). The CDR3 spans 15 residues. Trimming left V 5 bases short and J 0 bases short, with 11 bases between. Germline V lookup: CDR1 SGHTA, CDR2 FQGNSA. DNA for the CDR3: TGTGCCAGCAGCAACAGGGTGGTAGCCAAAAACATTCAGTACTTC. This encodes CASSNRVVAKNIQYF. Full variable domain (outside the CDR3, taken from reference TRBV7-2 and TRBJ2-4): GAGVSQSPSNKVTEKGKDVELRCDPISGHTALYWYRQSLGQGLEFLIYFQGNSAPDKSGLPSDRFSAERTGGSVSTLTIQRTQQEDSAVYLCASSNRVVAKNIQYFGAGTRLSVL.

V and J are TRBV15 and TRBJ1-2; D ambiguous. This CDR3 region has 15 residues. CDR1 and CDR2 (germline): LNHNV, YYDKDF (reference sequence). Between the trimmed V and J ends, which lost 0 bases and 8 bases, there was a span of 16 bases. The chain's CDR3 is CATSREILEVGGYTF. DNA of the CDR3: TGTGCCACCAGCAGAGAGATTCTCGAGGTAGGCGGCTACACCTTC.

This chain joins TRBV2 and TRBJ1-4; 8 bases fit TRBD1. The CDR3 length is 18 residues. Per the germline V gene, CDR1 is SNHLY and CDR2 is FYNNEI. The V segment lost 1 base and the J segment 7 bases; nucleotides outside the gene matches: 14. CDR3 protein: CASSEGWGEGTGVEKLFF. In DNA form, the CDR3 reads TGTGCCAGCAGTGAAGGGTGGGGAGAGGGGACAGGAGTTGAAAAACTGTTTTTT.

The CDR3: CASSPQGTFFGELFF. Written as DNA, the CDR3 is TGTGCCAGCAGCCCCCAGGGGACATTTTTCGGGGAGCTGTTTTTT. The chain combines TRBV9 with TRBJ2-2; TRBD1 is a possible D gene (6 bases). The CDR3 consists of 15 residues. Germline V gene lookup returns CDR1 SGDLS and CDR2 YYNGEE. Trimming removed 4 bases from V and 7 bases from J, with 17 bases in between.

The CDR3 nucleotides read TGTGCCAGCAGCGAGGGACAGCTCCCCGGTGGCTACACCTTC. It translates to CASSEGQLPGGYTF. This chain connects TRBV5-4 to TRBJ1-2, with 7 positions matching TRBD1. Germline-derived CDR1 and CDR2 are SGHNT and YYREEE (reference sequence). V was clipped by 4 bases and J by 7 bases; unmatched bases: 10. The CDR3 consists of 14 residues.

The rearrangement uses TRBV18 and TRBJ1-3; perhaps TRBD1 as D (5 bases). There are 18 residues in the CDR3. In germline, CDR1 is KGHSH, CDR2 LQKENI. Between the trimmed V and J ends, which lost 0 bases and 0 bases, there was a span of 15 bases. The CDR3 region has the DNA TGTGCCAGCTCACCACCAAATACGCAGGGCCCCTCTGGAAACACCATATATTTT. Its translation: CASSPPNTQGPSGNTIYF.

The gene calls are TRBV19 and TRBJ2-7; D remains ambiguous. The length of the CDR3 is 13 residues. With 6 bases removed from V and 7 bases from J, the gap between germline ends came to 16 bases. CDR1 LNHDA and CDR2 SQIVND come from the germline V gene (reference sequence). The CDR3 region is CASRKPGFLEQYF. Here the CDR3 DNA reads TGTGCCAGTAGGAAACCAGGTTTCCTGGAGCAGTACTTC.

This chain links TRBV5-1 with TRBJ2-1, with 8 bases aligning to TRBD2. The J segment lost 6 bases and the V segment lost 0 bases, leaving 8 bases of the junction unmatched. The CDR3 sequence is 16 residues long. Germline CDR1 reads SGHRS; CDR2 reads YFSETQ. The CDR3 region has the DNA TGCGCCAGCAGCTTGGGCTCGGGAGGGCCCACCAATGAGCAGTTCTTC. Protein: CASSLGSGGPTNEQFF.

The V gene is TRBV18, the J gene TRBJ2-1, with D hard to call. V was clipped by 5 bases and J by 4 bases, with 3 bases between them. This CDR3 contains 11 residues. The V gene's germline CDR1 is KGHSH and CDR2 LQKENI. The CDR3 region is CASSSYNEQFF. In DNA, the CDR3 is TGTGCCAGCTCATCATACAATGAGCAGTTCTTC.

The CDR3 spells CASSYGQFSGANVLTF. The CDR3 DNA follows: TGTGCCAGCAGTTACGGGCAATTCTCTGGGGCCAACGTCCTGACTTTC. The genes are TRBV6-5 and TRBJ2-6; no clear D. This CDR3 comprises 16 residues. Germline assignment: CDR1 MNHEY and CDR2 SVGAGI. Trimming left V 2 bases short and J 0 bases short, with 8 bases between.

This chain joins TRBV2 and TRBJ2-1; D not certain. This CDR3 spans 14 amino acids. The germline V gene encodes CDR1 SNHLY and CDR2 FYNNEI. Trimming pared 4 bases from V and 2 bases from J, leaving 9 bases between. CDR3 sequence: CASSVGYAYNEQFF. The CDR3 DNA sequence: TGTGCCAGCAGTGTGGGATACGCCTACAATGAGCAGTTCTTC.

The genes are TRBV10-1 and TRBJ1-3; D call uncertain. The CDR3 has 15 residues. With 0 bases removed from V and 4 bases from J, the gap between germline ends came to 10 bases. Germline V lookup: CDR1 WNHNN, CDR2 SYGVQD (reference sequence). The CDR3 DNA sequence: TGCGCCAGCAGTGAGTCCCGACGGGCGGGAAACACCATATATTTT. It translates to CASSESRRAGNTIYF.

The rearrangement joins TRBV7-3 to TRBJ2-7; 10 bases match TRBD1. Germline-derived CDR1 and CDR2 are SGHTA and FQGTGA. Trimming took 2 bases from V and 2 from J; bases not matched to a gene: 3. This CDR3 has 15 residues. CDR3 loop: CASSLSGTGAYEQYF. In DNA, the CDR3 is TGTGCCAGCAGCTTATCCGGGACAGGGGCCTACGAGCAGTACTTC.

The chain recombines TRBV10-3 with TRBJ2-2, with D perhaps given as TRBD1 or TRBD2 (5 bases each). The germline gives CDR1 ENHRY, CDR2 SYGVKD. CDR3 length equals 15 residues. V lost 5 bases and J lost 4, with 14 bases in between. The CDR3 spells CAISKQGAGTGELFF. As DNA, the CDR3 is TGTGCCATCAGTAAGCAGGGCGCGGGCACCGGGGAGCTGTTTTTT.

This chain connects TRBV30 to TRBJ1-5; D possibly corresponds to TRBD1 (6 bases). The germline CDR1 and CDR2 sequences are GTSNPN and SVGIG (reference sequence). The CDR3 is 15 residues long. V lost 0 bases to trimming and J lost 6 bases, with 15 bases between them. DNA of the CDR3: TGTGCCTGGAGTGTACAATCGGGGGGCGGTCAGCCCCAGCATTTT. It codes for CAWSVQSGGGQPQHF.

The chain carries TRBV7-2 and TRBJ2-1; TRBD2 agrees at 9 bases. The CDR3 has 16 amino acids. CDR1 is SGHTA, CDR2 FQGNSA, per germline. Trimming cost V 0 bases and J 7 bases; bases outside gene matches: 7. CDR3 residues: CASSLASSGIQNEQFF. CDR3 nucleotides: TGTGCCAGCAGCTTAGCCTCTAGCGGGATACAGAATGAGCAGTTCTTC.

This clone appeared a single time. The chain uses TRBV5-1 and TRBJ2-2; D may be TRBD2 (5 bases). Trimming left V 2 bases short and J 2 bases short, with 13 bases between. The germline V gene has CDR1 SGHRS and CDR2 YFSETQ. This CDR3 is built from 16 residues. The CDR3 region is CASSFLPAANTGELFF. CDR3 nucleotide sequence: TGCGCCAGCAGCTTTTTACCAGCGGCAAACACCGGGGAGCTGTTTTTT.

The chain couples TRBV7-2 to TRBJ2-2; perhaps TRBD2 as D (6 bases). CDR1 and CDR2 (germline): SGHTA, FQGNSA. V dropped 4 bases and J dropped 4 bases, with 19 bases sitting between them. This CDR3 is 17 amino acids long. DNA of the CDR3: TGTGCCAGCAGCTCCAGGAGGGGCGGGTTAGGCACCGGGGAGCTGTTTTTT. It yields the protein CASSSRRGGLGTGELFF.

Written as DNA, the CDR3 is TGTGCCAGCAGCGCGGGACAGGGAGGAAACATTCAGTACTTC. This sequence encodes CASSAGQGGNIQYF. The J gene is TRBJ2-4, the V gene TRBV7-2; 9 bases line up with TRBD1. This CDR3 has 14 residues. The ends lost 5 bases at V and 6 bases at J; junction bases unmatched: 5. Germline lookup yields CDR1 SGHTA and CDR2 FQGNSA.

The chain combines TRBV7-2 with TRBJ1-5; TRBD1 matches 7 bases. Germline-derived CDR1 and CDR2 are SGHTA and FQGNSA. CDR3 length: 15 residues. The V segment lost 6 bases and the J segment 4 bases; nucleotides outside the gene matches: 9. CDR3 protein: CASRDSTGKNQPQHF. CDR3 coding DNA: TGTGCCAGCAGGGATTCGACAGGGAAAAATCAGCCCCAGCATTTT.

A single count supports this clone. The V and J genes are TRBV10-3 and TRBJ2-1; D assignment may be TRBD1 or TRBD2 (5 bases each). CDR1 and CDR2 (germline): ENHRY, SYGVKD. The CDR3 spans 13 residues. The ends were cut back, 11 bases at V and 5 bases at J, with 16 bases in the middle. Here the CDR3 reads CASQGDVDNEQFF. DNA of the CDR3: TGTGCCTCCCAGGGAGATGTGGACAATGAGCAGTTCTTC.

The rearrangement links TRBV25-1 to TRBJ2-5; possible D gene TRBD1, 6 bases. Germline values: CDR1 MGHDK, CDR2 SYGVNS. V lost 0 bases and J lost 1, with 12 bases in between. The CDR3 is 16 amino acids. The CDR3 DNA is TGTGCCAGCAGTGAATATGGTCAGGGGACCCAAGAGACCCAGTACTTC. It codes for CASSEYGQGTQETQYF.